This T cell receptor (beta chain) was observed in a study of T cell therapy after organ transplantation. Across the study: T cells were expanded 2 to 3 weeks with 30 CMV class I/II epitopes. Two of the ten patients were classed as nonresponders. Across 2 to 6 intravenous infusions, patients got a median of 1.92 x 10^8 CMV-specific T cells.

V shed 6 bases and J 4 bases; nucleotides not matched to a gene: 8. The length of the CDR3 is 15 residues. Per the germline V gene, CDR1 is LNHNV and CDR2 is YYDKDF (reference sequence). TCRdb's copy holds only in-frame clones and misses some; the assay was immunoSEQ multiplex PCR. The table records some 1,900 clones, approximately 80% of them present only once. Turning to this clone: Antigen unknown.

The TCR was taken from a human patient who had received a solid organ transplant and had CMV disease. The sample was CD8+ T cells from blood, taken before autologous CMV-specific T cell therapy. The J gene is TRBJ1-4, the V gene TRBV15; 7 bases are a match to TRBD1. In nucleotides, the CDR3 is TGTGCCACCAGTTCGACCGGGACAGTTAATGAAAAACTGTTTTTT. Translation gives CATSSTGTVNEKLFF. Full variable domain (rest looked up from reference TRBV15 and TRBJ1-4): DAMVIQNPRYQVTQFGKPVTLSCSQTLNHNVMYWYQQKSSQAPKLLFHYYDKDFNNEADTPDNFQSRRPNTSFCFLDIRSPGLGDTAMYLCATSSTGTVNEKLFFGSGTQLSVL.